The rows below give T cell receptor beta chains drawn from one sample of a study of graft-versus-host responses after intestinal transplantation. Their antigens remain unidentified. Produced via immunoSEQ multiplex PCR; TCRdb's table is partial and in-frame only. The repertoire has tens of thousands of clones, 80% to 95% of them found once; the top ten carry 2% to 2.5%. The specimen comprised unstimulated CD4+ T cells sorted from spleen or lymph node cells, sampled before transplant. The receptors were gathered from a human donor who was the organ donor for an intestinal transplant. Each CDR3 is given with its conserved first and last residue. D genes are given only for firm matches. A clone size is listed for some rows: how often the clone was seen (once, few, many), or a class if it is expanded.

D: -
J: TRBJ2-7
size: -
V: TRBV10-3
DNA: TGTGCCATCAGTGAGTCGGGGGGCGTCAACGAGCAGTACTTC
CDR3: CAISESGGVNEQYF

D: TRBD2
J: TRBJ2-3
size: once
V: TRBV6-4
DNA: TGTGCCAGCAGTGCCTACGAACTAGCGCCTAGCACAGATACGCAGTATTTT
CDR3: CASSAYELAPSTDTQYF

D: TRBD2
J: TRBJ2-1
size: -
V: TRBV6-4
DNA: TGTGCCAGCCCGAGCGTGGGACTAGCGGGAGTTATGTTCTTC
CDR3: CASPSVGLAGVMFF

D: TRBD2
J: TRBJ2-1
size: -
V: TRBV4-2
DNA: TGTGCCAGCAGCCAAGAGTTAGCGGGAGGAGCCTACAATGAGCAGTTCTTC
CDR3: CASSQELAGGAYNEQFF

D: -
J: TRBJ2-7
size: -
V: TRBV7-2
DNA: TGTGCCAGCAGCTTAGTGCCCGACAACTACGAGCAGTACTTC
CDR3: CASSLVPDNYEQYF

D: -
J: TRBJ2-7
size: -
V: TRBV28
DNA: TGTGCCAGCAGTTTTCGGAGGGAGTTAAACGAGCAGTACTTC
CDR3: CASSFRRELNEQYF

D: TRBD2
J: TRBJ2-7
size: -
V: TRBV27
DNA: TGTGCCAGCAAGGGGACTAGCGGCTCCTACGAGCAGTACTTC
CDR3: CASKGTSGSYEQYF

D: TRBD2
J: TRBJ2-5
size: -
V: TRBV5-1
DNA: TGCGCCAGCAGCCTCCCGACTAGCGGGGTCCAAGAGACCCAGTACTTC
CDR3: CASSLPTSGVQETQYF

D: -
J: TRBJ2-1
size: -
V: TRBV5-1
DNA: TGCGCCAGCAGCTTGGGAGGGGGTGAGCAGTTCTTC
CDR3: CASSLGGGEQFF

D: -
J: TRBJ2-7
size: -
V: TRBV19
DNA: TGTGCCAGTAGTAGGACTGGATACGAGCAGTACTTC
CDR3: CASSRTGYEQYF

D: TRBD2
J: TRBJ2-3
size: -
V: TRBV18
DNA: TGTGCCAGCTCACCCGGGACTAGCGGGAGGGCCGTCACAGATACGCAGTATTTT
CDR3: CASSPGTSGRAVTDTQYF

D: TRBD1
J: TRBJ2-3
size: -
V: TRBV10-3
DNA: TGTGCCATCAGTGACGACAGGGGTACAGATACGCAGTATTTT
CDR3: CAISDDRGTDTQYF

D: -
J: TRBJ2-1
size: -
V: TRBV6-5
DNA: TGTGCCAGCAGTTACTTTGGTGATGAGCAGTTCTTC
CDR3: CASSYFGDEQFF

D: -
J: TRBJ1-1
size: -
V: TRBV7-2
DNA: TGTGCCAGCAGCTTAGTGGGGGGGCTCGGCACTGAAGCTTTCTTT
CDR3: CASSLVGGLGTEAFF

D: TRBD2
J: TRBJ2-7
size: once
V: TRBV28
DNA: TGTGCCAGCAAACCGACGGGACTATCGTACGCTTGGGGGCAGTACTTC
CDR3: CASKPTGLSYAWGQYF

D: TRBD1
J: TRBJ2-2
size: -
V: TRBV5-1
DNA: TGCGCCAGCAGCTTGCCCCTGGACAGGATCGCACTTATTAACGCCGGGGAGCTGTTTTTT
CDR3: CASSLPLDRIALINAGELFF

D: TRBD1
J: TRBJ1-2
size: once
V: TRBV5-1
DNA: TGCGCCAGCAGCTTGGGACAGGGGGCTTATGGCTACACCTTC
CDR3: CASSLGQGAYGYTF

D: -
J: TRBJ2-3
size: once
V: TRBV28
DNA: TGTGCCAGCAGGACCCTAGCAGATACGCAGTATTTT
CDR3: CASRTLADTQYF

D: TRBD1
J: TRBJ1-2
size: -
V: TRBV10-3
DNA: TGTGCCATCAGTGAGTCAGCCGTGACAGGGAAAGGCTACACCTTC
CDR3: CAISESAVTGKGYTF

D: TRBD2
J: TRBJ2-3
size: -
V: TRBV28
DNA: TGTACCAGCAGTTCACGCCTAGCGGGAGCAACAGATACGCAGTATTTT
CDR3: CTSSSRLAGATDTQYF

D: TRBD2
J: TRBJ2-7
size: -
V: TRBV11-2
DNA: TGTGCCAGCAGCTCCTACAAGCGGGAGGGCCGCTACGAGCAGTACTTC
CDR3: CASSSYKREGRYEQYF

D: -
J: TRBJ1-2
size: -
V: TRBV29-1
DNA: TGCAGCGGTGAAGAGGGGGGGCGCGCCTATGGCTACACCTTC
CDR3: CSGEEGGRAYGYTF

D: TRBD1
J: TRBJ2-1
size: -
V: TRBV7-3
DNA: TGTGCCAGCAGCTTACAACCCACCCAGCGGGACAGGGTCTCTTTAATAGGTGAGCAGTTCTTC
CDR3: CASSLQPTQRDRVSLIGEQFF

D: TRBD1
J: TRBJ1-3
size: -
V: TRBV5-6
DNA: TGTGCCAGCAGCAACCGACAGGGGGCTGGAAACACCATATATTTT
CDR3: CASSNRQGAGNTIYF

D: TRBD2
J: TRBJ2-1
size: once
V: TRBV11-1
DNA: TGTGCCAGCAGCTTGGGACTAGGGGGCTCCTACAATGAGCAGTTCTTC
CDR3: CASSLGLGGSYNEQFF

D: TRBD1
J: TRBJ2-3
size: -
V: TRBV7-9
DNA: TGTGCCAGCAGCCCGACAGGGGTGAAAGTAGATACGCAGTATTTT
CDR3: CASSPTGVKVDTQYF

D: TRBD1
J: TRBJ1-6
size: -
V: TRBV27
DNA: TGTGCCAGCAGTTTTAGGGGGCCGAATTCACCCCTCCACTTT
CDR3: CASSFRGPNSPLHF

D: -
J: TRBJ2-5
size: -
V: TRBV7-2
DNA: TGTGCCAGCAGCCGTGGTGGTGGAGCATGGGAGACCCAGTACTTC
CDR3: CASSRGGGAWETQYF

D: -
J: TRBJ1-5
size: -
V: TRBV28
DNA: TGTGCCAGCCGAAACCCGCGGCGGGTTCAGCCCCAGCATTTT
CDR3: CASRNPRRVQPQHF

D: TRBD2
J: TRBJ2-7
size: -
V: TRBV4-3
DNA: TGCGCCAGCAGCCGAAAAATAGGCGCCAGCGGGACTTATACCTACGAGCAGTACTTC
CDR3: CASSRKIGASGTYTYEQYF

D: -
J: TRBJ2-7
size: -
V: TRBV7-4
DNA: TGTGCCAGCAGCTTATCCGCCAAAACCTACGAGCAGTACTTC
CDR3: CASSLSAKTYEQYF

D: -
J: TRBJ1-1
size: once
V: TRBV13
DNA: TGTGCCAGCAGCGCATACAGGAACACTGAAGCTTTCTTT
CDR3: CASSAYRNTEAFF

D: TRBD1
J: TRBJ1-2
size: -
V: TRBV19
DNA: TGTGCCAGTAGTCCCCACAGGGGGCGTTCCTATGGCTACACCTTC
CDR3: CASSPHRGRSYGYTF

D: TRBD2
J: TRBJ2-1
size: -
V: TRBV7-3
DNA: TGTGCCAGCAGCTTAAGAGTAGCGGGAGTTAATGAGCAGTTCTTC
CDR3: CASSLRVAGVNEQFF

D: TRBD1
J: TRBJ1-4
size: -
V: TRBV28
DNA: TGTGCCAGCAGTCAGGGGGCAACTAATGAAAAACTGTTTTTT
CDR3: CASSQGATNEKLFF